These 23 T cell receptor beta chains share one sample of origin, sequenced in a study of control samples from healthy donors and cancer patients (TCRdb year 2020). Receptor libraries were prepared by the immunoSEQ multiplex PCR assay. TCRdb stores this immuneACCESS table with in-frame sequences only. Part of the clones is absent; in the studies checked, under half of the shortfall reflects unresolved V genes, and no reason is known for the rest. This sample has 100,000 or so clones in its table, and about 88% of those were observed once. Roughly 1.2% of the sample lies in the top ten. Material: blood. The receptors come from a woman aged 45-65 years in good health.

This clone is a singleton in its sample. This chain uses TRBV29-1 with TRBJ2-7; D possibly matches TRBD1 or TRBD2 (5 bases each). The CDR3 runs 13 residues. The V end was cut by 4 bases, the J end by 2 bases, with 12 bases between. Germline CDR1 SQVTM, CDR2 ANQGSEA. CDR3 region: CSVALRDPYEQYF. The CDR3 DNA is TGCAGCGTTGCTCTCCGGGACCCCTACGAGCAGTACTTC.

J is TRBJ1-2 and V is TRBV7-3; TRBD1 might be the D (5 bases). Germline V lookup: CDR1 SGHTA, CDR2 FQGTGA. This CDR3 spans 15 amino acids. Trimming left V 1 base short and J 5 bases short, with 14 bases between. CDR3: CASSLNGGQGYGYTF. CDR3 nucleotide sequence: TGTGCCAGCAGCTTAAATGGCGGGCAGGGTTATGGCTACACCTTC. The full variable domain, with the rest looked up from reference TRBV7-3 and TRBJ1-2, is GAGVSQTPSNKVTEKGKYVELRCDPISGHTALYWYRQSLGQGPEFLIYFQGTGAADDSGLPNDRFFAVRPEGSVSTLKIQRTERGDSAVYLCASSLNGGQGYGYTFGSGTRLTVV.

V is TRBV6-2 or TRBV6-3 and J is TRBJ1-2; D might be TRBD1 (5 bases). CDR1 MNHEY and CDR2 SVGEGT come from the germline V gene. This CDR3 region has 13 residues. V shed 5 bases and J shed 4 bases, with 11 bases lying between them. The CDR3 nucleotides read TGTGCCAGCAGTGGAGGGGTTTTCTATGGCTACACCTTC. Its translation is CASSGGVFYGYTF.

The genes are TRBV11-2 and TRBJ2-1; TRBD2 aligns across 7 bases. The CDR3 loop spans 15 amino acids. Germline assignment: CDR1 SGHAT and CDR2 FQNNGV. Trimming removed 4 bases from V and 4 bases from J; junction bases left unmatched: 7. CDR3 in amino acids: CASSSLGGGYNEQFF. The CDR3 nucleotides are TGTGCCAGCAGCTCGCTGGGCGGGGGTTACAATGAGCAGTTCTTC.

V is TRBV5-1 and J is TRBJ2-1; TRBD2 agrees at 8 bases. Germline lookup yields CDR1 SGHRS and CDR2 YFSETQ. The CDR3 extends over 15 amino acids. The J segment lost 3 bases and the V segment lost 4 bases, leaving 6 bases of the junction unmatched. CDR3 loop: CASSRTGTSYNEQFF. The CDR3 nucleotides read TGCGCCAGCAGCAGAACCGGGACTAGCTACAATGAGCAGTTCTTC.

The rearrangement joins TRBV27 to TRBJ1-5; D ambiguous. CDR1 and CDR2 (germline): MNHEY, SMNVEV (reference sequence). There are 20 residues in the CDR3. V was clipped by 6 bases and J by 5 bases, with 32 bases between them. The CDR3 region has the DNA TGTGCCAGCAGGTTTTCGCTTATTGGGCCTCAAGATCTTACCGATCAGCCCCAGCATTTT. Protein product: CASRFSLIGPQDLTDQPQHF.

The rearrangement links TRBV19 to TRBJ1-2, with no clear D. The CDR3 contains 12 residues. From germline, CDR1 is LNHDA and CDR2 SQIVND (reference sequence). Trimming left V 3 bases short and J 4 bases short, with 6 bases between. CDR3 protein: CASSMTTYGYTF. DNA for the CDR3: TGTGCCAGTAGTATGACGACCTATGGCTACACCTTC.

V gene TRBV7-9 combines with J gene TRBJ1-6; weak D call: TRBD1 (6 bases). Germline V gene lookup returns CDR1 SEHNR and CDR2 FQNEAQ (reference sequence). This CDR3 is 14 amino acids long. The V gene lost 5 bases and the J gene lost 8 bases, with 13 bases spanning the gap. CDR3 DNA sequence: TGTGCCAGCAGCCACGGGGGGCGTGATTCACCCCTCCACTTT. Protein sequence: CASSHGGRDSPLHF. Filled out from reference TRBV7-9 and TRBJ1-6, the complete variable domain reads DTGVSQNPRHKITKRGQNVTFRCDPISEHNRLYWYRQTLGQGPEFLTYFQNEAQLEKSRLLSDRFSAERPKGSFSTLEIQRTEQGDSAMYLCASSHGGRDSPLHFGNGTRLTVT.

The rearrangement uses TRBV29-1 and TRBJ2-1; D could derive from TRBD1 or TRBD2 (5 bases each). Germline V lookup: CDR1 SQVTM, CDR2 ANQGSEA. V gave up 7 bases and J gave up 0 bases, with 10 bases separating them. The CDR3 sequence is 13 residues long. CDR3 in DNA: TGCAGCGGGGACCATACCTCCTACAATGAGCAGTTCTTC. Translating it yields CSGDHTSYNEQFF.

The chain employs TRBV2 and TRBJ2-7; TRBD1 matches at 11 bases. This CDR3 contains 15 residues. J was trimmed by 4 bases and V by 1 base; bases with no gene match: 3. The germline V gene encodes CDR1 SNHLY and CDR2 FYNNEI. DNA for the CDR3: TGTGCCAGCAGTGAAGGGACAGGGGGCGGTTACGAGCAGTACTTC. Translation: CASSEGTGGGYEQYF.

Judged by abundance, this clone is medium-sized. Other DNA sequences in this sample translate to the same CDR3. The chain employs TRBV5-6 and TRBJ1-1; no definite D call. This CDR3 is built from 14 residues. The V gene's germline CDR1 is SGHDT and CDR2 YYEEEE. Trimming stripped 5 bases from V and 0 bases from J, with 11 bases between. CDR3 DNA: TGTGCCAGCAGATACTCTCCGTTGAACACTGAAGCTTTCTTT. This encodes CASRYSPLNTEAFF.

CDR3 in amino acids: CASSLFEGAKNIQYF. In DNA form, the CDR3 reads TGTGCCAGCAGCTTATTTGAGGGGGCCAAAAACATTCAGTACTTC. V gene TRBV7-9 combines with J gene TRBJ2-4; either TRBD1 or TRBD2 may fit D (5 bases each). V was clipped by 2 bases and J by 1 base, with 9 bases between them. This CDR3 comprises 15 residues. Germline values: CDR1 SEHNR, CDR2 FQNEAQ (reference sequence).

The chain couples TRBV7-9 to TRBJ2-3, with D perhaps TRBD1 or TRBD2 (5 bases each). Germline values: CDR1 SEHNR, CDR2 FQNEAQ (reference sequence). There are 15 residues in the CDR3. Between the trimmed V and J ends, which lost 3 bases and 4 bases, there was a span of 14 bases. The CDR3 here is CASSFRDPRADTQYF. Written as DNA, the CDR3 is TGTGCCAGCAGCTTCCGGGACCCAAGGGCAGATACGCAGTATTTT. The full variable domain, completed using reference TRBV7-9 and TRBJ2-3, is DTGVSQNPRHKITKRGQNVTFRCDPISEHNRLYWYRQTLGQGPEFLTYFQNEAQLEKSRLLSDRFSAERPKGSFSTLEIQRTEQGDSAMYLCASSFRDPRADTQYFGPGTRLTVL.

This clone appeared a few times. This chain connects TRBV5-8 to TRBJ1-2; D might be TRBD1 (5 bases). The CDR3 consists of 16 residues. Germline V gene sequence: CDR1 SGHTS, CDR2 YDEGEE. V lost 5 bases to trimming and J lost 1 base, with 18 bases between them. Here the CDR3 reads CASRSLSGRGNYGYTF. CDR3 in DNA: TGTGCCAGCAGAAGCTTATCGGGGCGGGGTAACTATGGCTACACCTTC.

This chain uses TRBV6-1 with TRBJ1-5; D remains unclear. There are 16 residues in the CDR3. Germline CDR1 reads MNHNS; CDR2 reads SASEGT. V lost 4 bases and J lost 1, with 14 bases in between. This chain's CDR3 is CASSGMDGFSNQPQHF. Written as DNA, the CDR3 is TGTGCCAGCAGTGGGATGGACGGTTTCAGCAATCAGCCCCAGCATTTT.

This clone turned up a few times. The rearrangement uses TRBV6-5 and TRBJ1-3; D is ambiguous. The germline V and J ends were trimmed by 5 bases and 0 bases, with 11 bases remaining between them. Germline values: CDR1 MNHEY, CDR2 SVGAGI. The CDR3 has 15 residues. The CDR3 is CASSPDVDSGNTIYF. The CDR3 region has the DNA TGTGCCAGCAGTCCTGACGTAGACTCTGGAAACACCATATATTTT.

The chain combines TRBV5-4 with TRBJ1-1; 7 positions agree with TRBD1. Per germline, CDR1 SGHNT and CDR2 YYREEE (reference sequence). Unmatched junction bases numbered 11, after V lost 2 bases and J lost 4 bases. The CDR3 totals 16 residues. The CDR3 spells CASSLFKGQGGTEAFF. In DNA, the CDR3 is TGTGCCAGCAGCTTATTCAAGGGGCAGGGGGGCACTGAAGCTTTCTTT.

The chain is built from TRBV4-3 and TRBJ2-6; weak D call: TRBD2 (5 bases). Germline assignment: CDR1 LGHNA and CDR2 YSLEER. This CDR3 has 16 residues. V gave up 0 bases and J gave up 0 bases, with 6 bases separating them. DNA of the CDR3: TGCGCCAGCAGCCAAGATGGGAGCTCTGGGGCCAACGTCCTGACTTTC. This translates into CASSQDGSSGANVLTF.

The chain combines TRBV4-2 with TRBJ1-5; 7 bases are a match to TRBD1. Germline-derived CDR1 and CDR2 are LGHNA and YNFKEQ. The J segment lost 2 bases and the V segment lost 3 bases, leaving 7 bases of the junction unmatched. The length of the CDR3 is 16 residues. The CDR3 nucleotides are TGTGCCAGCAGCCACAGGGAGGGGGCTGGCAATCAGCCCCAGCATTTT. This encodes CASSHREGAGNQPQHF.

The chain couples TRBV13 to TRBJ1-1; TRBD1 aligns across 10 bases. Trimming at V came to 7 bases and at J to 3 bases, leaving 14 bases not matched to a gene. The germline V gene has CDR1 PRHDT and CDR2 FYEKMQ (reference sequence). This CDR3 spans 17 amino acids. The chain's CDR3 is CASNGQGGNFGHTEAFF. CDR3 DNA: TGTGCCAGCAACGGACAGGGGGGAAATTTCGGCCACACTGAAGCTTTCTTT.

V usage is TRBV27 and J usage is TRBJ1-1, with D tentatively TRBD1 (6 bases). V lost 5 bases and J 7 bases, leaving 14 bases between the germline ends. CDR3 length: 13 amino acids. Germline V gene data show CDR1 as MNHEY and CDR2 as SMNVEV (reference sequence). In DNA, the CDR3 is TGTGCCAGCAGTGAGATCAGGGGTAATGAAGCTTTCTTT. This translates into CASSEIRGNEAFF.

This chain links TRBV19 with TRBJ2-1; D gene uncertain. Germline V gene sequence: CDR1 LNHDA, CDR2 SQIVND (reference sequence). The V end lost 2 bases, the J end lost 5 bases, and 10 bases lay between the germline ends. The CDR3 is made up of 14 amino acids. Written as DNA, the CDR3 is TGTGCCAGTAGTATAATTCGTTGGGACAATGAGCAGTTCTTC. This translates into CASSIIRWDNEQFF. The full variable domain, in which reference TRBV19 and TRBJ2-1 provide the parts outside the CDR3, is DGGITQSPKYLFRKEGQNVTLSCEQNLNHDAMYWYRQDPGQGLRLIYYSQIVNDFQKGDIAEGYSVSREKKESFPLTVTSAQKNPTAFYLCASSIIRWDNEQFFGPGTRLTVL.

In its sample, this clone was seen a few times. V gene TRBV6-6 combines with J gene TRBJ1-4; no reliable D call. From germline, CDR1 is MNHNY and CDR2 SVGAGI (reference sequence). Between the trimmed V and J ends, which lost 3 bases and 3 bases, there was a span of 8 bases. The CDR3 contains 14 residues. Here the CDR3 reads CASSYKTANEKLFF. The CDR3 coding sequence is TGTGCCAGCAGTTATAAGACGGCTAATGAAAAACTGTTTTTT.